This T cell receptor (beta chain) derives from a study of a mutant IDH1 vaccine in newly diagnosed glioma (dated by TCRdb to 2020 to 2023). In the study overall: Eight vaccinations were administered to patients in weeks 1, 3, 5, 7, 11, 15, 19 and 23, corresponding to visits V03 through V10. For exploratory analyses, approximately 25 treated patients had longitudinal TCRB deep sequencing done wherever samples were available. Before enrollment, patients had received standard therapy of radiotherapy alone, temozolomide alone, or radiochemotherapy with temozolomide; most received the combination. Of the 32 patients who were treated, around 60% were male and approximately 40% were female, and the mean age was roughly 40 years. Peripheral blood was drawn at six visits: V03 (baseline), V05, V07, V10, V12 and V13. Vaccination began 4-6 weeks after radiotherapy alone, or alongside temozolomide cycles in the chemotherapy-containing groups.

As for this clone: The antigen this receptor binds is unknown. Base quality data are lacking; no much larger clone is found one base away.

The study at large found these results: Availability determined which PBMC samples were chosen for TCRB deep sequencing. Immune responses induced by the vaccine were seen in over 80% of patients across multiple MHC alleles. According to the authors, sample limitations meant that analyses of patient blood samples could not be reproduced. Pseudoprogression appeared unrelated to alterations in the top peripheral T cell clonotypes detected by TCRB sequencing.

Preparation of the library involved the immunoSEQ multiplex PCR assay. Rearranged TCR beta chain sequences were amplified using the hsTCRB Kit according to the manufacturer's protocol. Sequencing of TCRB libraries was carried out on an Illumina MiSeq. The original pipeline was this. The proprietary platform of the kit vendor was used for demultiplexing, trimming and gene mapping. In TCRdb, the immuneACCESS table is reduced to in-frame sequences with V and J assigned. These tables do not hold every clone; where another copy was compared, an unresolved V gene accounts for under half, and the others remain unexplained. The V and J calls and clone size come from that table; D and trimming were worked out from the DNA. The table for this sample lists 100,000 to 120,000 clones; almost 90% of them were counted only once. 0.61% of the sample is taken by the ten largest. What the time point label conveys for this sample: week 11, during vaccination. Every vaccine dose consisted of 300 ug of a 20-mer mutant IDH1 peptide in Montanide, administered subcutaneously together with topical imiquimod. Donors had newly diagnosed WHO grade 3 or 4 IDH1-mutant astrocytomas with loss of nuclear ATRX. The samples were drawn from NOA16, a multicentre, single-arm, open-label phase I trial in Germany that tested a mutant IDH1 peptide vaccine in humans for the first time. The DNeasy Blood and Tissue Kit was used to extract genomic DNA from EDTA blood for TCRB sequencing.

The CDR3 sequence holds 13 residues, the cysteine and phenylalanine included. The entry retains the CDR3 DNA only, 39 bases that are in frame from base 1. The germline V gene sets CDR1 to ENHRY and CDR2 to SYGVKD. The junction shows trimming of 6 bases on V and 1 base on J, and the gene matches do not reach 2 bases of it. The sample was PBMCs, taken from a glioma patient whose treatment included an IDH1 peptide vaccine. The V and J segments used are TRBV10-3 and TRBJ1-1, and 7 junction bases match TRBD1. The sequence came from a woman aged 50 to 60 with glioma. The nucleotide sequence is TGTGCCATCAGGGGACAGACGAACACTGAAGCTTTCTTT. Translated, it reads CAIRGQTNTEAFF.